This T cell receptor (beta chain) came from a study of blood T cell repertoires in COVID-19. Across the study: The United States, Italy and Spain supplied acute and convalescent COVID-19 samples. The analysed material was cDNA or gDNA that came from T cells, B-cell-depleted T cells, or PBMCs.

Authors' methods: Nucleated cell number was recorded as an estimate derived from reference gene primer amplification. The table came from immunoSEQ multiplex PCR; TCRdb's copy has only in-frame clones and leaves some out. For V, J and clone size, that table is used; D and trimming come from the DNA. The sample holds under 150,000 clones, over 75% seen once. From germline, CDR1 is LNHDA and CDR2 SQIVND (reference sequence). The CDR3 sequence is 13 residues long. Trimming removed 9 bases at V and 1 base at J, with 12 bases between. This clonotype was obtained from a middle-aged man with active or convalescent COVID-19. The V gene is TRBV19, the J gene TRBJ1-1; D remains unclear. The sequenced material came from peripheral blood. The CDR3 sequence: CASMSFGNTEAFF. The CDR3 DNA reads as TGTGCCAGCATGAGTTTTGGGAACACTGAAGCTTTCTTT.